This T cell receptor beta chain is from a study of early T cells in non-severe SARS-CoV-2 infection. In the study overall: Unsorted whole blood bulk RNA was sequenced, with unpaired chains. Study observations and caveats: VDJdb matches were skewed toward anti-spike CD8 T cell responses.

The TCR library protocol attached unique molecular identifiers to the individual cDNA molecules. TCRdb reprocessed the 5' RACE reads with MiXCR, giving one entry per CDR3 protein. The repertoire consists of tens of thousands of distinct CDR3 sequences, with around 12% occurring once and the leading ten covering about 4.5%. This clonotype has just a few counts. Its cognate antigen is unknown. Germline loops: CDR1 SNHLY, CDR2 FYNNEI. The CDR3 is 15 residues long. Trimming pared 6 bases from V and 0 bases from J, leaving 12 bases between. The sequenced material came from whole blood. V is TRBV2 and J is TRBJ1-5, with D perhaps matching TRBD1 (5 bases). This clonotype originated in an adult who was a healthcare worker with PCR-confirmed SARS-CoV-2 infection or an uninfected control (not recorded which). The CDR3 protein is CASSQGDYSNQPQHF. For the CDR3, the DNA is TGTGCCAGCAGCCAAGGGGATTATAGCAATCAGCCCCAGCATTTT.